Shown below are 18 T cell receptor beta chains from a single sample sequenced in a study of identical twins. TCRdb called the 5' RACE reads again in MiXCR, with one record for every CDR3 protein. The sample consists of 400,000 to 550,000 distinct CDR3 sequences, around an eighth of them appearing once. These sequences were also reported in another study, on yellow fever vaccine responses in identical twins.

What was sequenced was CD4+ T cells sorted from blood. Receptors were obtained from a woman under 30 in good health.

This clonotype has ten or more counts. The chain combines TRBV12-3 or TRBV12-4 with TRBJ2-1; 8 nucleotides match TRBD1. The junction had 7 bases not matched to a gene; V was cut back by 4 bases and J by 5 bases. There are 15 residues in the CDR3. CDR3 region: CASSSSYRGDNEQFF. The CDR3 DNA is TGTGCCAGCAGTTCCTCCTACAGGGGGGACAATGAGCAGTTCTTC.

This clonotype is a singleton in its sample. This sequence joins TRBV3-1 and TRBJ2-6; TRBD1 matches 10 bases. Germline V gene data show CDR1 as LGHDT and CDR2 as YNNKEL (reference sequence). Trimming took 5 bases from V and 2 from J; bases not matched to a gene: 9. The CDR3 is 18 residues long. CDR3 sequence: CASSFRQGARAGANVLTF. The CDR3 region has the DNA TGTGCCAGCAGCTTCCGACAGGGGGCAAGGGCTGGGGCCAACGTCCTGACTTTC.

The chain joins TRBV18 to TRBJ2-1, with TRBD1 matching over 7 bases. V dropped 1 base and J dropped 8; count of bases not matched to a gene: 8. This CDR3 region has 15 residues. Germline V gene data show CDR1 as KGHSH and CDR2 as LQKENI. The CDR3 DNA sequence: TGTGCCAGCTCACCACAACAGGGGAGTGGGGATGAGCAGTTCTTC. Its translation is CASSPQQGSGDEQFF.

The J gene is TRBJ2-7, the V gene TRBV10-3; TRBD2 matches 9 bases. The germline V gene has CDR1 ENHRY and CDR2 SYGVKD. Trimming at V came to 5 bases and at J to 3 bases, leaving 5 bases not matched to a gene. The CDR3 has 14 residues. CDR3 sequence reads: CAISPSGGSYEQYF. The CDR3 bases are TGTGCCATCAGTCCCAGCGGGGGGAGCTACGAGCAGTACTTC.

J is TRBJ2-7 and V is TRBV28, with D hard to call. Per the germline V gene, CDR1 is MDHEN and CDR2 is SYDVKM. The length of the CDR3 is 11 residues. V was pared by 2 bases and J by 7 bases, with 6 bases between. The DNA for the CDR3 is TGTGCCAGCAGTTTAAAGAGGGAGCAGTACTTC. Amino acid sequence: CASSLKREQYF.

V is TRBV24-1 and J is TRBJ1-2; tentatively, D is TRBD1 (5 bases). Germline V gene lookup returns CDR1 KGHDR and CDR2 SFDVKD. V shed 4 bases and J shed 1 base, with 15 bases lying between them. The CDR3 consists of 16 residues. The CDR3 loop is CATSDPSTEGNYGYTF. Written as DNA, the CDR3 is TGTGCCACCAGTGACCCGTCGACAGAGGGTAACTATGGCTACACCTTC.

Only a few counts were recorded for this clonotype. A much larger clone is a single base away; this may be a read error. The chain uses TRBV3-1 and TRBJ2-3; D is uncertain. The CDR3 is made up of 12 amino acids. Trimming shortened V by 4 bases and J by 4 bases, and 6 bases separated the two germline ends. Germline V gene lookup returns CDR1 LGHDT and CDR2 YNNKEL (reference sequence). The CDR3 DNA sequence: TGTGCCAGCAGCCCCCGCCCAGATACGCAGTATTTT. The encoded protein is CASSPRPDTQYF.

This clonotype was recorded many times. V usage is TRBV5-1 and J usage is TRBJ1-5; D unresolved. CDR1 is SGHRS and CDR2 is YFSETQ in the germline V gene. The CDR3 length is 14 residues. The ends were cut back, 3 bases at V and 0 bases at J, with 7 bases in the middle. In nucleotides, the CDR3 is TGCGCCAGCAGCTCGGACGGTAGCAATCAGCCCCAGCATTTT. Its protein is CASSSDGSNQPQHF.

This chain links TRBV7-2 with TRBJ2-7; D might be TRBD1 (5 bases). V was pared by 4 bases and J by 4 bases, with 23 bases between. The CDR3 is 17 amino acids. CDR1 is SGHTA and CDR2 is FQGNSA in the germline V gene. The CDR3 region has the DNA TGTGCCAGCAGCTCGCAGGCAGGGTACTCTTTTATGTACGAGCAGTACTTC. It translates to CASSSQAGYSFMYEQYF.

This clonotype was seen only a few times. V is TRBV6-1 and J is TRBJ2-5; D may be TRBD1 (5 bases). The ends were cut back, 8 bases at V and 5 bases at J, with 9 bases in the middle. CDR3 length: 11 amino acids. The germline V gene encodes CDR1 MNHNS and CDR2 SASEGT. DNA for the CDR3: TGTGCCAGCGTTTCAGGGGAGACCCAGTACTTC. It is translated as CASVSGETQYF.

This clonotype was counted a few times. The rearrangement uses TRBV27 and TRBJ2-4; TRBD2 might be the D (5 bases). This CDR3 has 15 amino acids. CDR1 MNHEY and CDR2 SMNVEV come from the germline V gene (reference sequence). V shed 1 base and J shed 8 bases, with 15 bases lying between them. In DNA, the CDR3 is TGTGCCAGCAGTTTATATTCGAGACCGAGGGACATTCAGTACTTC. It encodes CASSLYSRPRDIQYF.

This chain joins TRBV7-8 and TRBJ2-2; 7 bases align to TRBD2. This CDR3 has 14 residues. Germline V CDR1 and CDR2: SGHVS, FQNEAQ. V shed 6 bases, J shed 8 bases, and the junction held 9 bases outside the gene matches. This CDR3 is CASSWGRESGELFF. The CDR3 nucleotides read TGTGCCAGCAGTTGGGGGAGGGAATCGGGGGAGCTGTTTTTT.

The chain joins TRBV30 to TRBJ2-1; D remains ambiguous. Germline CDR1 reads GTSNPN; CDR2 reads SVGIG (reference sequence). V was shortened by 0 bases and J by 6 bases, with 9 bases between the two germline ends. CDR3 size: 13 residues. CDR3 protein: CAWSVRSGNEQFF. The CDR3 DNA reads TGTGCCTGGAGTGTTAGATCCGGCAATGAGCAGTTCTTC.

This clonotype showed up just a few times. The chain employs TRBV15 and TRBJ1-1, with TRBD1 as a possible D gene (5 bases). The CDR3 is made up of 13 amino acids. Germline assignment: CDR1 LNHNV and CDR2 YYDKDF (reference sequence). Trimming cost V 1 base and J 5 bases, with 8 bases left between them. CDR3 coding DNA: TGTGCCACCAGCAGAGCTCGGGGGACTGAAGCTTTCTTT. This codes for CATSRARGTEAFF.

This clonotype showed up just once. This chain connects TRBV9 to TRBJ2-4; 8 bases match TRBD2. Germline-derived CDR1 and CDR2 are SGDLS and YYNGEE. The J segment lost 7 bases and the V segment lost 0 bases, leaving 3 bases of the junction unmatched. CDR3 length: 14 amino acids. The CDR3 here is CASSVEVAGNIQYF. CDR3 in DNA: TGTGCCAGCAGCGTAGAGGTAGCGGGGAACATTCAGTACTTC.

This clonotype was counted ten times or more. This rearrangement joins TRBV4-1 to TRBJ2-1, with D maybe TRBD1 (5 bases). Germline V gene lookup returns CDR1 MGHRA and CDR2 YSYEKL. The CDR3 sequence is 16 residues long. Trimming stripped 3 bases from V and 0 bases from J, with 12 bases between. The CDR3 sequence: CASSHRWGSSYNEQFF. The CDR3 DNA sequence: TGCGCCAGCAGCCACAGGTGGGGCAGCTCCTACAATGAGCAGTTCTTC.

This clonotype was picked up a small number of times. The rearrangement uses TRBV9 and TRBJ2-5; TRBD1 is a possible D gene (5 bases). Trimming pared 0 bases from V and 5 bases from J, leaving 11 bases between. Per germline, CDR1 SGDLS and CDR2 YYNGEE. CDR3 length equals 14 residues. DNA for the CDR3: TGTGCCAGCAGCGTAGCAGGGTTCGGGGAGACCCAGTACTTC. Encoded protein: CASSVAGFGETQYF.

The chain links TRBV10-3 to TRBJ2-3; 10 bases fit TRBD2. The ends lost 8 bases at V and 2 bases at J; junction bases unmatched: 10. The germline V gene has CDR1 ENHRY and CDR2 SYGVKD. The CDR3 has 16 amino acids. CDR3 residues: CAILERGGQNTDTQYF. The CDR3 DNA reads as TGTGCCATCCTTGAGCGGGGGGGCCAGAACACAGATACGCAGTATTTT.